This T cell receptor beta chain was found in a study of cytomegalovirus exposure and HLA in healthy donors. Across the study: Previous work identified 90 million to 130 million unique TCR beta sequences from 200 million or so T cells.

The PCR contained 60 Vbeta and 13 Jbeta primers. Generated by immunoSEQ multiplex PCR, the TCRdb table keeps only in-frame clones and is missing some. The sample includes roughly 150,000 clones, 60% to 80% seen only once; the top ten take 1.5% to 2%. J gave up 2 bases and V 5 bases, and 11 bases lay outside the gene matches. The CDR3 spans 17 residues. Germline CDR1 is SGHVS and CDR2 is FQNEAQ. Findings and caveats of the study: When a later analysis was performed, an Asian-associated ancestry cluster reportedly had fewer N-insertions than the approximately 600-donor mean. Presence/absence comparisons presumed near-even sequencing depth among donors.

With respect to this clone: The target antigen is unknown.

The sample taken for sequencing was PBMCs. This chain connects TRBV7-8 to TRBJ2-5; 10 bases align to TRBD2. The receptor was derived from a woman under 40 in good health and CMV-seronegative. CDR3 DNA: TGTGCCAGCAGCCCTAGCAGGCTAGCGGGGGAACAAGAGACCCAGTACTTC. Residues: CASSPSRLAGEQETQYF.